This record concerns one TCR beta chain sequence. The source of the sample is a study of blood T cell repertoires in COVID-19. This CDR3 spans 15 amino acids. Trimming at V came to 5 bases and at J to 3 bases, leaving 7 bases not matched to a gene. In germline, CDR1 is SGHRS, CDR2 YFSETQ. As processed by the authors: Using reference gene primer amplification, nucleated cell counts were estimated. The data were produced by immunoSEQ multiplex PCR, yet TCRdb's version contains in-frame clones alone and is incomplete. V and J calls and clone size come straight from that table; D and trimming were deduced from the DNA. The sample carries 120,000 to 150,000 clones, almost 90% recorded once.

J is TRBJ2-1 and V is TRBV5-1; 8 bases are a match to TRBD2. The sequencing input was peripheral blood. This TCR came from a woman in her fifties or sixties with acute or convalescent COVID-19. The CDR3: CASSLAGTNYNEQFF. The DNA for the CDR3 is TGCGCCAGCAGTTTAGCGGGGACAAACTACAATGAGCAGTTCTTC.